This is a list of T cell receptor beta chains from one sample in a study of a mutant IDH1 vaccine in newly diagnosed glioma. Profiled with immunoSEQ multiplex PCR; TCRdb holds only in-frame clones, not every one. The sample lists some 56,000 clones; 75% were seen once. For these TCRs, the target antigens are not known. Here the sequenced sample was PBMCs, taken from a glioma patient whose treatment included an IDH1 peptide vaccine. These receptors were taken from a middle-aged man with glioma. CDR3s include the opening cysteine and the closing phenylalanine or tryptophan. The D gene is left open where the match is weak. For some rows the clone size is stated as once, few or many, or as a class when expanded; others skip it.

TRBV5-1,TRBJ2-3,-,TRBD2,TGCGCCAGCACCCGGGGGGGTGCGCTCACAGATACGCAGTATTTT,CASTRGGALTDTQYF
TRBV19,TRBJ2-7,once,-,TGTGCCAGTAGTATAGCAGGCAGTTCCTACGAGCAGTACTTC,CASSIAGSSYEQYF
TRBV5-1,TRBJ2-5,-,TRBD2,TGCGCCAGCAGCGCTAAACTAGCGGGGGGGCCCGAGACCCAGTACTTC,CASSAKLAGGPETQYF
TRBV11-1,TRBJ2-2,few,TRBD2,TGTGCCAGCACCCGGACTAGCGCGAACACCGGGGAGCTGTTTTTT,CASTRTSANTGELFF
TRBV18,TRBJ1-1,few,TRBD1,TGTGCCAGCTCACCAACGACAGGGTCTATGAACACTGAAGCTTTCTTT,CASSPTTGSMNTEAFF
TRBV7-9,TRBJ2-2,-,-,TGTGCCAGCAGCCCCATCCGACAGGGAGGGAGGGAGCTGTTTTTT,CASSPIRQGGRELFF
TRBV18,TRBJ1-2,few,-,TGTGCCAGCTCACCACGGTCAGGGACCGGGGGCTACACCTTC,CASSPRSGTGGYTF
TRBV27,TRBJ2-7,-,-,TGTGCCAGCAGTTTAACGGACAGCCCTTCCTACGAGCAGTACTTC,CASSLTDSPSYEQYF
TRBV20-1,TRBJ2-1,once,-,TGCAGTGCTAGAGGGGGGAATGAGCAGTTCTTC,CSARGGNEQFF
TRBV6-5,TRBJ2-7,-,-,TGTGCCAGCAGCCCCTCGAGCGTGTCCCCGCAGTACTTC,CASSPSSVSPQYF
TRBV4-3,TRBJ2-1,-,-,TGCGCCAGCAGCCAGGGGGAGAGGTACGAGCAGTTCTTC,CASSQGERYEQFF
TRBV4-3,TRBJ1-5,-,TRBD1,TGCGCCAGCAGCTTTGACAGGGATAGCAATCAGCCCCAGCATTTT,CASSFDRDSNQPQHF
TRBV14,TRBJ2-6,-,-,TGTGCCAGCAGCCACATGAGTGAGGGGATGGCCAACGTCCTGACTTTC,CASSHMSEGMANVLTF
TRBV12-5,TRBJ1-6,few,TRBD1,TGTGCTAGTGGTTTGCCTCCGGGACAGGATAAACTCTTTAATTCACCCCTCCACTTT,CASGLPPGQDKLFNSPLHF